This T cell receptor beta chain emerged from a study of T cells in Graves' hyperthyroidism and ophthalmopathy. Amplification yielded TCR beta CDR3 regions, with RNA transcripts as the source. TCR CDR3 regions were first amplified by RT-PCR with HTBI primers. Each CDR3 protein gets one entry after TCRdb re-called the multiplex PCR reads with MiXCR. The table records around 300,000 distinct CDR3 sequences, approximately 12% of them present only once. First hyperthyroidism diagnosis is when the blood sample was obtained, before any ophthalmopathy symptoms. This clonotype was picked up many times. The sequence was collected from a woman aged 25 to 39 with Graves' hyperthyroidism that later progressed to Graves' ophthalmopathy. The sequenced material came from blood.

CDR3 nucleotide sequence: TGTGCCAGCAGTTTAGTTGCGGGAGCGTACTACGAGCAGTACTTC. Its translation: CASSLVAGAYYEQYF. This chain connects TRBV28 to TRBJ2-7; 7 nucleotides agree with TRBD2. V lost 2 bases and J lost 3; bases outside the gene matches: 7. CDR3 length: 15 residues. Germline-derived CDR1 and CDR2 are MDHEN and SYDVKM.